This T cell receptor beta chain was identified during a study of tumor and adjacent non-tumor tissue in lung cancer. Study background: The cohort had 12 adenocarcinoma, a couple of squamous cell and 1 small cell patients. Each sample yielded some 4 million productive TCRbeta reads on average. Findings and caveats of the study: Significantly higher TCR diversity was found in tumor than normal lung. Top 100 clones took a larger repertoire share in normal lung.

Details on this clonotype: What it binds is not known. One junction end disagrees with the germline gene, perhaps due to a read error.

Germline loops: CDR1 SGHNT, CDR2 YYREEE (reference sequence). This CDR3 region has 16 residues. No cell sorting was done before RNA was extracted from the tissue. A modified ARM-PCR protocol with three rounds of nested PCR amplified TCRbeta. MiXCR was run by TCRdb on the multiplex PCR reads, yielding one entry per CDR3 protein. Seen here are approximately 75,000 distinct CDR3 sequences, more than 60% observed once, and the top ten hold approximately 12%. The receptor's source is a woman in her forties or fifties with non-small cell lung cancer. Source material: lung tumor tissue. The chain combines TRBV5-4 with TRBJ2-7, with 8 nucleotides matching TRBD2. The CDR3 sequence: CASSHRGGKGINELYF. The CDR3 DNA reads as TGCGCCAGCAGTCACCGGGGGGGAAAGGGGATCAACGAGCTGTACTTC.